This TCR beta chain was sequenced for a study of cytomegalovirus exposure and HLA in healthy donors. The PCR had 60 Vbeta and 13 Jbeta primers. TCRdb's table, derived via immunoSEQ multiplex PCR, lists solely in-frame clones and lacks some. The table records approximately 150,000 clones, around 80% of them present only once. Germline loops: CDR1 SEHNR, CDR2 FQNEAQ (reference sequence). V dropped 5 bases and J dropped 4; count of bases not matched to a gene: 7. This CDR3 is built from 15 residues. The sequenced sample consisted of PBMCs. The clonotype comes from a man aged 40-55 years in good health and CMV-seronegative. The chain has TRBV7-9 and TRBJ1-3; 8 bases align to TRBD1. The CDR3 region has the DNA TGTGCCAGCAGCCCGAGGACAGGGTGGGGAAACACCATATATTTT. This encodes CASSPRTGWGNTIYF.